The 9 T cell receptor beta chains reported below all come from one sample, sequenced in a study of identical twins. TCRdb independently ran MiXCR on the 5' RACE reads; one entry per CDR3 protein. The repertoire holds about 100,000 distinct CDR3 sequences, with 5.5% to 7% as singletons. Material for sequencing was memory T cells sorted from blood. These receptors all stem from a woman in her forties or fifties in good health.

This clonotype was seen at least ten times. The gene calls are TRBV7-8 and TRBJ1-5; no clear D gene. CDR1 SGHVS and CDR2 FQNEAQ come from the germline V gene. With 3 bases removed from V and 3 bases from J, the gap between germline ends came to 9 bases. The CDR3 contains 14 residues. In nucleotides, the CDR3 is TGTGCCAGCAGCTTCGGAACAGACAATCAGCCCCAGCATTTT. It encodes CASSFGTDNQPQHF.

This clonotype was picked up many times. This sequence joins TRBV9 and TRBJ1-4; D unclear. The CDR3 has 15 residues. Trimming left V 3 bases short and J 3 bases short, with 12 bases between. Germline V gives CDR1 SGDLS, CDR2 YYNGEE. In DNA, the CDR3 is TGTGCCAGCAGCGGCGCCGGGAATCCTAATGAAAAACTGTTTTTT. It yields the protein CASSGAGNPNEKLFF.

This clonotype was seen more than once but under ten times. V and J are TRBV11-2 and TRBJ2-7; a possible D gene is TRBD1 (7 bases). CDR1 and CDR2 (germline): SGHAT, FQNNGV. Deletions cut 5 bases from V and 4 bases from J, with 12 bases between. The CDR3 has 13 residues. In DNA, the CDR3 is TGTGCCAGCAGCGGCGGGACAGAATACGAGCAGTACGTC. Protein product: CASSGGTEYEQYV.

This clonotype occurred many times. V is TRBV30 and J is TRBJ2-2; D is ambiguous. This CDR3 has 16 amino acids. V lost 2 bases and J lost 1, with 14 bases in between. Germline lookup yields CDR1 GTSNPN and CDR2 SVGIG (reference sequence). The CDR3 DNA follows: TGTGCCTGGAGTCCCCTGTACGCCGGGAACACCGGGGAGCTGTTTTTT. Translation: CAWSPLYAGNTGELFF.

This clonotype was picked up many times. The V and J genes are TRBV12-3 or TRBV12-4 and TRBJ2-3, with a possible D match to TRBD2 (5 bases). CDR3 size: 13 residues. Trimming shortened V by 9 bases and J by 2 bases, and 12 bases separated the two germline ends. The CDR3 spells CASSDGDTDTQYF. The CDR3 nucleotides are TGTGCCAGTTCGGACGGGGACACAGATACGCAGTATTTT.

This clonotype was observed a few times. The chain carries TRBV19 and TRBJ2-3; perhaps TRBD2 as D (5 bases). Germline-derived CDR1 and CDR2 are LNHDA and SQIVND (reference sequence). V was pared by 1 base and J by 8 bases, with 10 bases between. The CDR3 runs to 13 residues. CDR3 DNA sequence: TGTGCCAGTAGTATAGGGGGAGCGCCTACGCAGTATTTT. It is translated as CASSIGGAPTQYF.

This clonotype was detected many times. The rearrangement joins TRBV2 to TRBJ1-4; maybe TRBD1 (5 bases). Germline V lookup: CDR1 SNHLY, CDR2 FYNNEI. This CDR3 region has 16 residues. The V gene lost 2 bases and the J gene lost 3 bases, with 13 bases spanning the gap. The CDR3 protein is CASSERSGTSNEKLFF. The DNA of the CDR3 is TGTGCCAGCAGTGAACGGTCCGGGACTTCTAATGAAAAACTGTTTTTT.

This clonotype was detected many times. The V call is TRBV11-1, the J call TRBJ2-1; TRBD2 agrees at 9 bases. The CDR3 loop spans 14 amino acids. Germline CDR1 reads SGHAT; CDR2 reads FQDESV (reference sequence). Unmatched junction bases numbered 4, after V lost 3 bases and J lost 7 bases. DNA for the CDR3: TGTGCCAGCAGCTTGGGGACTAGCCGGAATGAGCAGTTCTTC. Its protein is CASSLGTSRNEQFF. Supplemented by reference TRBV11-1 and TRBJ2-1, the full variable domain reads EAEVAQSPRYKITEKSQAVAFWCDPISGHATLYWYRQILGQGPELLVQFQDESVVDDSQLPKDRFSAERLKGVDSTLKIQPAELGDSAMYLCASSLGTSRNEQFFGPGTRLTVL.

This clonotype was observed at least ten times. The V call is TRBV29-1, the J call TRBJ1-2; perhaps TRBD1 as D (5 bases). V lost 1 base to trimming and J lost 7 bases, with 13 bases between them. The germline V gene encodes CDR1 SQVTM and CDR2 ANQGSEA. This CDR3 comprises 13 residues. The CDR3 loop reads CSVEAPGFGGYTF. The CDR3 nucleotides read TGCAGCGTTGAAGCCCCAGGGTTTGGTGGCTACACCTTC.